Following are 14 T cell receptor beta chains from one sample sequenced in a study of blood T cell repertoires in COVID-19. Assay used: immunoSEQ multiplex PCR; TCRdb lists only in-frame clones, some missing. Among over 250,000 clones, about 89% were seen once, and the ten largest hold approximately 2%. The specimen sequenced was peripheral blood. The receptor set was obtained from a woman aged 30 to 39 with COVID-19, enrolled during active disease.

The CDR3, as DNA: TGTGCCAGCGGCGGGACAGGGGGAGTTGAAAAACTGTTTTTT. Its translation is CASGGTGGVEKLFF. The chain carries TRBV28 and TRBJ1-4, with 11 positions matching TRBD1. Looked up from germline, CDR1 is MDHEN and CDR2 is SYDVKM. The CDR3 length is 14 residues. V shed 8 bases and J 7 bases; nucleotides not matched to a gene: 6.

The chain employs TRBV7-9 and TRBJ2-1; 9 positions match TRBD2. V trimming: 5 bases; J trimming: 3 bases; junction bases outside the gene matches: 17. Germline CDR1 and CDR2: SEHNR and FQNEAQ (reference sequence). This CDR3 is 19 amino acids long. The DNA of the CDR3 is TGTGCCAGCAGCCCCAAACCCGCCGGACAGCGGGGGGTCTACAATGAGCAGTTCTTC. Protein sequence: CASSPKPAGQRGVYNEQFF.

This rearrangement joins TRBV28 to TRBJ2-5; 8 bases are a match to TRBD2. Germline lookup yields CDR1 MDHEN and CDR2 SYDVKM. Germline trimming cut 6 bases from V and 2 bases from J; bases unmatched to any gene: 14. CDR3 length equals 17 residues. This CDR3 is CASRPGGGRSGQETQYF. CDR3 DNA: TGTGCCAGCAGACCGGGGGGCGGGAGGTCGGGGCAAGAGACCCAGTACTTC.

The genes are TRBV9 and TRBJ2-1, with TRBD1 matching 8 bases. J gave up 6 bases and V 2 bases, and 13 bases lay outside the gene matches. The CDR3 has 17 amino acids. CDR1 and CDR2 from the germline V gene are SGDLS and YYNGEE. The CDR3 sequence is CASSVYITGGRSNEQFF. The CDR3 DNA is TGTGCCAGCAGCGTTTATATTACAGGGGGTCGTAGCAATGAGCAGTTCTTC.

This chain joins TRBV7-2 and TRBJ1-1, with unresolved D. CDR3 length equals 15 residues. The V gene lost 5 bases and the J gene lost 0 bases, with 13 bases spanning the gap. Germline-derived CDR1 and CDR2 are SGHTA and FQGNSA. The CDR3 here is CASSLRSEMNTEAFF. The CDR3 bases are TGTGCCAGCAGCCTTCGTTCCGAGATGAACACTGAAGCTTTCTTT.

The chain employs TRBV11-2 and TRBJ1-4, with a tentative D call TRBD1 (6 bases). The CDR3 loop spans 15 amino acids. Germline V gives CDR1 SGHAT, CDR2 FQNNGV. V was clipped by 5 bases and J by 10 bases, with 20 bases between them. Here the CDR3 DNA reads TGTGCCAGCAGCGGTAATCGGGACAAAGTCGGAAAACTGTTTTTT. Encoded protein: CASSGNRDKVGKLFF.

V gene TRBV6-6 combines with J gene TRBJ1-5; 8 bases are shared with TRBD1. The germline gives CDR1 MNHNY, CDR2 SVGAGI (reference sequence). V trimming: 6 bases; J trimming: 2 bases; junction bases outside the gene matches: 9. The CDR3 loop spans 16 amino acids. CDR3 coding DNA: TGTGCCAGCAGCAACACAGGGACAGGCCGCAATCAGCCCCAGCATTTT. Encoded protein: CASSNTGTGRNQPQHF.

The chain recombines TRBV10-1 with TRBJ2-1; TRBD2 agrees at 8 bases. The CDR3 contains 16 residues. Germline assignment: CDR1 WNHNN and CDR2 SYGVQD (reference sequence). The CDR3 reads CPPAPPRGEGNNEQFF. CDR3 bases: TGCCCGCCAGCACCTCCGCGGGGGGAGGGGAACAATGAGCAGTTCTTC.

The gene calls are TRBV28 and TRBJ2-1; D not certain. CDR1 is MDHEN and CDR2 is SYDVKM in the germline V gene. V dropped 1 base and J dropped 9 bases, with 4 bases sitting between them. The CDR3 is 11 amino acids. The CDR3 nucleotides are TGTGCCAGCAGTTTATATAGTGAGCAGTTCTTC. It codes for CASSLYSEQFF. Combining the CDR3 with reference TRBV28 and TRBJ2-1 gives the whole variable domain DVKVTQSSRYLVKRTGEKVFLECVQDMDHENMFWYRQDPGLGLRLIYFSYDVKMKEKGDIPEGYSVSREKKERFSLILESASTNQTSMYLCASSLYSEQFFGPGTRLTVL.

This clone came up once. DNA for the CDR3: TGTGCCAGCAGCCAATCTCGGGCGAGCGGGAGGTGGTACAATGAGCAGTTCTTC. Translating gives CASSQSRASGRWYNEQFF. The chain is built from TRBV14 and TRBJ2-1, with 9 bases aligning to TRBD2. After removal of 2 bases from V and 4 bases from J, the junction contained 12 bases not matched to a gene. CDR1 is SGHDN, CDR2 FVKESK, per germline. The CDR3 spans 18 residues.

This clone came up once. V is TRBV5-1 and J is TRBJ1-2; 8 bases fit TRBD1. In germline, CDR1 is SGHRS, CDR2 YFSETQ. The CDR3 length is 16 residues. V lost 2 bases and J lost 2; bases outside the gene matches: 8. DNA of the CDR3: TGCGCCAGCAGCTTACTCGGGACAGGCTTCAACTATGGCTACACCTTC. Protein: CASSLLGTGFNYGYTF.

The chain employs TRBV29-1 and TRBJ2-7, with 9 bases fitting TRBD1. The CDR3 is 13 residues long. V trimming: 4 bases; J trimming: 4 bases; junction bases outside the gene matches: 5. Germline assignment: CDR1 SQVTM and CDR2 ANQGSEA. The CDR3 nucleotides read TGCAGCGTTGCCTGGGACAGGGAGTACGAGCAGTACTTC. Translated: CSVAWDREYEQYF.

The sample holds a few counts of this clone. CDR3 amino acids: CASSYPRRSLHTQYF. As DNA, the CDR3 is TGTGCCAGCAGTTACCCCCGCCGATCACTCCATACGCAGTATTTT. V is TRBV6-2 or TRBV6-3 and J is TRBJ2-3; D gene ambiguous. Germline lookup yields CDR1 MNHEY and CDR2 SVGEGT. Trimming stripped 2 bases from V and 7 bases from J, with 16 bases between. The CDR3 is made up of 15 amino acids.

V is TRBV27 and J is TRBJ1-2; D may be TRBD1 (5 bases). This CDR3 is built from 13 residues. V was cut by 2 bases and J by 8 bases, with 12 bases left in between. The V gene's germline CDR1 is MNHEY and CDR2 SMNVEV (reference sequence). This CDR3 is CASSLGSGRGYTF. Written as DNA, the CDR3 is TGTGCCAGCAGTTTAGGTTCAGGGCGAGGCTACACCTTC.